A single sample gave rise to the 16 T cell receptor beta chains below, sequenced in a study of T-cell reconstitution after alpha-beta-depleted transplantation in children. Unique molecular identifiers were incorporated into the prepared TCRbeta library. TCRdb itself ran the PCR reads through MiXCR, one entry per CDR3 protein. The sample has about 120,000 distinct CDR3 sequences; 20% to 25% are singletons. The specimen was PBMCs, mostly from graft donor cells, collected 180 days after TCRalphabeta/CD19-depleted stem cell transplant. These TCRs come from a male patient aged 2 to 9 who had a stem cell transplant for chronic granulomatous disease, so the T cells may come from the graft donor.

This clonotype has a count of ten or more. The chain couples TRBV18 to TRBJ1-3, with D possibly TRBD1 on 6 matching bases. The length of the CDR3 is 19 residues. CDR1 is KGHSH, CDR2 LQKENI, per germline. The V and J ends lost 2 bases and 0 bases respectively, with 20 bases between them. The chain's CDR3 is CASSPRQAPTPNSGNTIYF. For the CDR3, the DNA is TGTGCCAGCTCACCAAGACAGGCTCCCACGCCGAACTCTGGAAACACCATATATTTT. The complete variable domain, with remaining parts taken from reference TRBV18 and TRBJ1-3, reads NAGVMQNPRHLVRRRGQEARLRCSPMKGHSHVYWYRQLPEEGLKFMVYLQKENIIDESGMPKERFSAEFPKEGPSILRIQQVVRGDSAAYFCASSPRQAPTPNSGNTIYFGEGSWLTVV.

This chain uses TRBV6-1 with TRBJ2-3; 8 positions agree with TRBD1. V trimming: 5 bases; J trimming: 4 bases; junction bases outside the gene matches: 11. The CDR3 has 16 amino acids. Germline V gene data show CDR1 as MNHNS and CDR2 as SASEGT. The CDR3 DNA follows: TGTGCCAGCAGTACCACTCAGGGGGCGTTACCAGATACGCAGTATTTT. This encodes CASSTTQGALPDTQYF.

This chain connects TRBV6-5 to TRBJ2-3; D is perhaps TRBD1 (6 bases). CDR3 length equals 14 residues. CDR1 and CDR2 (germline): MNHEY, SVGAGI. Trimming took off 2 bases at V and 6 bases at J, with 12 bases between the two ends. CDR3 protein: CASSYGWGPDTQYF. The DNA of the CDR3 is TGTGCCAGCAGTTACGGGTGGGGGCCTGATACGCAGTATTTT.

This clonotype was seen a few times. The rearrangement uses TRBV7-6 and TRBJ2-1, with D unclear. Germline values: CDR1 SGHVS, CDR2 FNYEAQ. The CDR3 extends over 13 amino acids. V was pared by 1 base and J by 8 bases, with 9 bases between. The DNA of the CDR3 is TGTGCCAGCAGCTTAGTGGGAATCGATGAGCAGTTCTTC. Protein product: CASSLVGIDEQFF.

This clonotype was seen only a few times. The chain links TRBV20-1 to TRBJ2-3; 13 bases are a match to TRBD2. The CDR3 covers 17 residues. Germline trimming cut 1 base from V and 3 bases from J; bases unmatched to any gene: 7. Per the germline V gene, CDR1 is DFQATT and CDR2 is SNEGSKA (reference sequence). The CDR3 bases are TGCAGTGCTAGAGGAGTCGGACTAGCGGGAGTGACAGATACGCAGTATTTT. It is translated as CSARGVGLAGVTDTQYF.

This clonotype was observed a few times. This chain links TRBV20-1 with TRBJ2-7; 7 nucleotides line up with TRBD1. CDR1 and CDR2 (germline): DFQATT, SNEGSKA (reference sequence). The CDR3 covers 13 residues. Germline trimming cut 0 bases from V and 7 bases from J; bases unmatched to any gene: 6. CDR3 bases: TGCAGTGCTAGAGATTGGGACAGATGGGAGCAGTACTTC. This encodes CSARDWDRWEQYF.

In its sample, this clonotype was seen many times. This chain joins TRBV5-1 and TRBJ2-2, with 7 bases fitting TRBD2. Trimming removed 6 bases from V and 0 bases from J; junction bases left unmatched: 2. This CDR3 comprises 14 residues. Germline loops: CDR1 SGHRS, CDR2 YFSETQ. The DNA of the CDR3 is TGCGCCAGCACCGGACTAGCGAACACCGGGGAGCTGTTTTTT. It encodes CASTGLANTGELFF.

This clonotype was seen many times. This rearrangement joins TRBV10-3 to TRBJ1-1; the match to TRBD1 covers 7 bases. Germline V CDR1 and CDR2: ENHRY, SYGVKD. J gave up 10 bases and V 7 bases, and 9 bases lay outside the gene matches. The length of the CDR3 is 12 residues. CDR3: CAIKKTGYGAFF. In nucleotides, the CDR3 is TGTGCCATCAAAAAGACAGGGTATGGAGCTTTCTTT.

This clonotype occurred many times. This chain links TRBV12-3 or TRBV12-4 with TRBJ2-2; TRBD1 aligns across 7 bases. Losses at the gene ends were 2 bases for V and 5 bases for J; bases not matched to a gene: 11. This CDR3 has 17 amino acids. The CDR3 sequence: CASSLFLGTVQTGELFF. DNA for the CDR3: TGTGCCAGCAGTTTATTCCTCGGGACAGTCCAGACCGGGGAGCTGTTTTTT.

This clonotype was observed once. The chain couples TRBV2 to TRBJ1-4; TRBD1 might be the D (6 bases). V was cut by 0 bases and J by 14 bases, with 13 bases left in between. Looked up from germline, CDR1 is SNHLY and CDR2 is FYNNEI. This CDR3 has 13 residues. As DNA, the CDR3 is TGTGCCAGCAGTGAAGCCCCGACAGGCATCCTGTTTTTT. It yields the protein CASSEAPTGILFF.

The V gene is TRBV6-1, the J gene TRBJ2-1, with 14 bases fitting TRBD2. CDR3 size: 18 residues. The ends lost 6 bases at V and 9 bases at J; junction bases unmatched: 16. Germline V gene data show CDR1 as MNHNS and CDR2 as SASEGT. CDR3 nucleotide sequence: TGTGCCAGCAGCGTGTTGGGACTAGCGGGAGTCGGGCCGGTTGAGCAGTTCTTC. It yields the protein CASSVLGLAGVGPVEQFF.

This chain joins TRBV27 and TRBJ2-7; D not certain. This CDR3 comprises 16 residues. Trimming stripped 3 bases from V and 2 bases from J, with 17 bases between. Germline assignment: CDR1 MNHEY and CDR2 SMNVEV (reference sequence). CDR3 protein: CASSFIGSKGPYEQYF. CDR3 in DNA: TGTGCCAGCAGTTTTATCGGGTCCAAAGGGCCCTACGAGCAGTACTTC.

This clonotype was counted ten times or more. The rearrangement joins TRBV7-2 to TRBJ2-1, with D unresolved. The germline V gene encodes CDR1 SGHTA and CDR2 FQGNSA. V was pared by 4 bases and J by 7 bases, with 8 bases between. The CDR3 is made up of 12 amino acids. CDR3 in DNA: TGTGCCAGCAGCTCCCGGGCAAATGAGCAGTTCTTC. Encoded protein: CASSSRANEQFF.

The table lists this clonotype with many counts. The V gene is TRBV29-1, the J gene TRBJ2-1; tentatively, D is TRBD1 (5 bases). CDR1 is SQVTM, CDR2 ANQGSEA, per germline. Trimming cost V 3 bases and J 0 bases, with 12 bases left between them. CDR3 length equals 15 residues. CDR3 in amino acids: CSVEGQVGSYNEQFF. The CDR3 DNA reads as TGCAGCGTTGAGGGGCAGGTGGGCTCCTACAATGAGCAGTTCTTC.

This clonotype was detected ten times or more. This chain connects TRBV27 to TRBJ2-1, with TRBD2 as a possible D gene (6 bases). Trimming shortened V by 7 bases and J by 5 bases, and 15 bases separated the two germline ends. This CDR3 has 14 residues. Per the germline V gene, CDR1 is MNHEY and CDR2 is SMNVEV (reference sequence). CDR3 DNA sequence: TGTGCCAGCATGGGGGACTGGGGCGACAATGAGCAGTTCTTC. Translation: CASMGDWGDNEQFF.

This clonotype was seen a handful of times. The V call is TRBV20-1, the J call TRBJ2-5, with TRBD2 matching 8 bases. Germline V gene lookup returns CDR1 DFQATT and CDR2 SNEGSKA (reference sequence). The CDR3 contains 17 residues. V shed 6 bases and J 4 bases; nucleotides not matched to a gene: 19. In nucleotides, the CDR3 is TGCAGTGCCGAAAAGGCGTCTAGCGGGTACGGAAGAGAGACCCAGTACTTC. Residues: CSAEKASSGYGRETQYF.